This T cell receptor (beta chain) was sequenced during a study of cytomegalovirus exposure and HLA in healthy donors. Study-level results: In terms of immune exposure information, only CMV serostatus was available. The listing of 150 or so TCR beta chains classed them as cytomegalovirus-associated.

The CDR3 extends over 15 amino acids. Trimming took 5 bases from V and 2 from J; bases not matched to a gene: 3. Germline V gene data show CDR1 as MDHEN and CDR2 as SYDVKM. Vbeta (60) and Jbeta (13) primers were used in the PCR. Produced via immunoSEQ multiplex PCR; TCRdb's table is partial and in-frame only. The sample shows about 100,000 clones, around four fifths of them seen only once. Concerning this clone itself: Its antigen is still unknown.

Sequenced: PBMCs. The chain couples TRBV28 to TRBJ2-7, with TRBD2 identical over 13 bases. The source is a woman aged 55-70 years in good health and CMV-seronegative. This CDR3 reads CASSGTSGATYEQYF. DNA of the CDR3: TGTGCCAGCAGTGGGACTAGCGGGGCCACCTACGAGCAGTACTTC.